The entry below describes one TCR beta chain. These data are taken from a study of memory CD4+ T cells and cytomegalovirus serostatus. Study at large: Of the healthy Belgian adults, nine or ten were CMV seropositive and fewer than 30 seronegative.

Single viable CD3+CD4+CD8-CD45RO+ cells were sorted as the memory CD4+ T cells. The data were produced by immunoSEQ multiplex PCR, yet TCRdb's version contains in-frame clones alone and is incomplete. The profile shows some 80,000 clones, 65% to 85% of them singletons. This clonotype was sampled from an adult in good health and CMV-seronegative. The sequencing input was memory CD4+ T cells from blood.

CDR3 region: CASSLDSNYGYTF. The CDR3 nucleotides read TGCGCCAGCAGCTTGGACAGTAACTATGGCTACACCTTC. The chain employs TRBV5-1 and TRBJ1-2; no clear D. The germline V gene has CDR1 SGHRS and CDR2 YFSETQ. CDR3 length: 13 residues. Trimming shortened V by 0 bases and J by 1 base, and 4 bases separated the two germline ends.